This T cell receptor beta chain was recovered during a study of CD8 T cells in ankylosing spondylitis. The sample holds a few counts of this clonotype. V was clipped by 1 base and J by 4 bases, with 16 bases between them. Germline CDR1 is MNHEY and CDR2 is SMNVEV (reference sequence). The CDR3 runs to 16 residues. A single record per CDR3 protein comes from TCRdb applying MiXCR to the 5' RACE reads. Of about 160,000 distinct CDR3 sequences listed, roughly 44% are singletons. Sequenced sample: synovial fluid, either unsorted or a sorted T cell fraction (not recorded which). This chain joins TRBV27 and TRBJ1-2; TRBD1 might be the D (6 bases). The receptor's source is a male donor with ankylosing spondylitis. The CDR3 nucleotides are TGTGCCAGCAGTTTATTAGGGGGGTACGGCGGCTATGGCTACACCTTC. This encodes CASSLLGGYGGYGYTF.